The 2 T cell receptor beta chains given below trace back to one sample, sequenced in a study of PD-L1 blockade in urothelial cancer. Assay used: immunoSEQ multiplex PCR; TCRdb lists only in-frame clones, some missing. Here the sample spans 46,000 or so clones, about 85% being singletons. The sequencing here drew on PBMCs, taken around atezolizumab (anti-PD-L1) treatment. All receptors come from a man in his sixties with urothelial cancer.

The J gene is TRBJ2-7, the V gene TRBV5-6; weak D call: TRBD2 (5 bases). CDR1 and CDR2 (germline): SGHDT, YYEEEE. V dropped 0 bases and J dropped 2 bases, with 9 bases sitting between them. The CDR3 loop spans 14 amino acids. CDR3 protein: CASSLDAGAYEQYF. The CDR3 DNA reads TGTGCCAGCAGCTTGGATGCGGGTGCCTACGAGCAGTACTTC.

CDR3 nucleotide sequence: TGTGCCAGCAGCGCCCCAGGGGGGAGAGAGACCCAGTACTTC. As protein: CASSAPGGRETQYF. The chain uses TRBV11-3 and TRBJ2-5, with D tentatively TRBD1 (7 bases). Trimming took 5 bases from V and 4 from J, leaving 14 bases between them. The CDR3 runs to 14 residues. CDR1 and CDR2 (germline): SGHNT, YENEEA.